These 4 T cell receptor beta chains were sequenced from one sample in a study of CD8 T cells in Susac syndrome. RNA, at roughly 0.5 to 1 ug, was reverse transcribed with random hexamers. From the immunoSEQ multiplex PCR reads, TCRdb called clonotypes with MiXCR, one entry per CDR3 protein. This sample carries some 150,000 distinct CDR3 sequences, about 94% of them seen once, and the ten largest clones take approximately 0.27%. The sample taken for sequencing was CD8+ T cells from PBMCs. The receptor set was obtained from a human donor in good health.

The chain carries TRBV4-1 and TRBJ1-1; D not resolved. Trimming left V 1 base short and J 2 bases short, with 14 bases between. CDR3 length: 16 residues. Germline lookup yields CDR1 MGHRA and CDR2 YSYEKL. In nucleotides, the CDR3 is TGCGCCAGCAGCCAAGGCCCGGACGCGGTAAACACTGAAGCTTTCTTT. Protein product: CASSQGPDAVNTEAFF.

The gene calls are TRBV29-1 and TRBJ2-4; D unresolved. CDR3 length: 14 residues. V dropped 0 bases and J dropped 6 bases, with 12 bases sitting between them. Germline CDR1 is SQVTM and CDR2 is ANQGSEA. DNA of the CDR3: TGCAGCGTTGAAGATCAGCCTAGAGGAAACATTCAGTACTTC. Encoded protein: CSVEDQPRGNIQYF.

The chain has TRBV9 and TRBJ2-2, with D perhaps assigned TRBD1 or TRBD2 (6 bases each). In germline, CDR1 is SGDLS, CDR2 YYNGEE. Trimming shortened V by 2 bases and J by 6 bases, and 14 bases separated the two germline ends. The length of the CDR3 is 15 residues. The CDR3 DNA follows: TGTGCCAGCAGCGTCGGCGGGACAAAGGCCGGGGAGCTGTTTTTT. It translates to CASSVGGTKAGELFF.

The chain is built from TRBV6-1 and TRBJ2-1; 12 bases agree with TRBD2. This CDR3 region has 15 residues. Germline values: CDR1 MNHNS, CDR2 SASEGT. V lost 6 bases and J lost 7; bases outside the gene matches: 7. The chain's CDR3 is CASRPTSGRNNEQFF. CDR3 in DNA: TGTGCCAGCAGACCGACTAGCGGGAGAAATAATGAGCAGTTCTTC.